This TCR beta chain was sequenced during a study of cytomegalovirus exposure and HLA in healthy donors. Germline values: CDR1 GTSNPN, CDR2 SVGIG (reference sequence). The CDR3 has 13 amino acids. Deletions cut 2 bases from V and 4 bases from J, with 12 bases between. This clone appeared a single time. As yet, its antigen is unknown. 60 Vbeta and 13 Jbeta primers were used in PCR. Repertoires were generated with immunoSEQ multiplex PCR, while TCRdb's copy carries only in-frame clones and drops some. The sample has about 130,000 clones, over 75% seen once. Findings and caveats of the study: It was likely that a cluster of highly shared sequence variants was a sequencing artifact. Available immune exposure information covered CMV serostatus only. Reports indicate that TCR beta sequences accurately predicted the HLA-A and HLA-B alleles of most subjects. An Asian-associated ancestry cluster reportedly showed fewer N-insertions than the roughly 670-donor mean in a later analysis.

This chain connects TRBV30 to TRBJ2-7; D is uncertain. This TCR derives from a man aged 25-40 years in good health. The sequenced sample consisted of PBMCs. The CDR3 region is CAWSPGNLYEQYF. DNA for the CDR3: TGTGCCTGGAGTCCTGGCAACCTTTACGAGCAGTACTTC.